This T cell receptor (beta chain) derives from a study of T-cell reconstitution after alpha-beta-depleted transplantation in children. Note on this clonotype: What it binds is unknown.

There are 13 residues in the CDR3. Trimming shortened V by 5 bases and J by 6 bases, and 10 bases separated the two germline ends. Unique molecular identifiers were built into the TCRbeta library. TCRdb analysed the PCR reads with MiXCR anew, one entry per CDR3 protein. The data hold 200,000 or so distinct CDR3 sequences, with just under 6.5% observed a single time. Whole-study findings and limits: When one year had passed after transplant, most T-cell counts and diversity came from newly produced T cells. Several hundred expanded graft clones reportedly were the source of alpha-beta T cells about two months after transplant. Day-60 TCRbeta diversity that was high in some patients was derived from surviving recipient T cells and thymic progenitors.

This TCR derives from a girl in the first two years of life with combined immunodeficiency, due to receive a stem cell transplant. The genes are TRBV12-3 or TRBV12-4 and TRBJ2-2; D gene unclear. The sequenced sample was PBMCs, obtained before TCRalphabeta/CD19-depleted stem cell transplant. The chain's CDR3 is CASSPSLAGELFF. The DNA for the CDR3 is TGTGCCAGCAGTCCCTCCCTAGCCGGGGAGCTGTTTTTT.